This entry lists 30 T cell receptor beta chains sequenced from one sample in a study of regulatory T cells in long-lasting Graves disease. HTBI primers from iRepertoire and Arm-PCR of CDR3 regions yielded the TCR beta libraries. In TCRdb, the multiplex PCR reads were re-called with MiXCR into one record per CDR3 protein. Of more than 300,000 distinct CDR3 sequences in the sample, approximately 12% were seen once. Time point specified: newly diagnosed GD, antithyroid drugs for less than 3 months. After RNA was extracted from PBMCs, the TCR library was made from it. This sample was shared with a second study, whose subject was T cells in Graves' hyperthyroidism and ophthalmopathy.

This sample comprised peripheral blood mononuclear cells (PBMCs), obtained at new diagnosis, from a patient treated with antithyroid drugs. These TCRs come from a woman under 30 with Graves disease.

This clonotype was counted many times. V and J are TRBV7-2 and TRBJ2-3; D might be TRBD1 or TRBD2, each matching 7 bases. This CDR3 has 15 amino acids. CDR1 is SGHTA, CDR2 FQGNSA, per germline. V was trimmed by 5 bases and J by 2 bases, leaving 14 bases between them. CDR3 nucleotide sequence: TGTGCCAGCAGCCCAGGGGGGGTTGTCACAGATACGCAGTATTTT. The encoded protein is CASSPGGVVTDTQYF.

This clonotype came up many times. The rearrangement joins TRBV7-8 to TRBJ1-5; TRBD1 is a possible D gene (6 bases). Trimming removed 2 bases at V and 0 bases at J, with 11 bases between. Germline-derived CDR1 and CDR2 are SGHVS and FQNEAQ. This CDR3 has 16 residues. This CDR3 is CASSLQGLLSNQPQHF. The CDR3 DNA follows: TGTGCCAGCAGCTTACAGGGGCTACTTAGCAATCAGCCCCAGCATTTT.

This clonotype came up many times. The V call is TRBV6-2 or TRBV6-3, the J call TRBJ2-1; perhaps TRBD2 as D (6 bases). V was trimmed by 6 bases and J by 7 bases, leaving 10 bases between them. This CDR3 comprises 12 residues. Looked up from germline, CDR1 is MNHEY and CDR2 is SVGEGT. DNA for the CDR3: TGTGCCAGCAGAAAACTAGCTAATGAGCAGTTCTTC. As protein: CASRKLANEQFF.

This clonotype was observed at least ten times. The genes are TRBV12-3 or TRBV12-4 and TRBJ2-1, with TRBD2 identical over 7 bases. V gave up 2 bases and J gave up 5 bases; unmatched junction bases: 3. CDR3 size: 14 residues. CDR3: CASSLWLADNEQFF. CDR3 coding DNA: TGTGCCAGCAGTTTATGGCTAGCGGACAATGAGCAGTTCTTC.

This clonotype has at least ten counts. The chain combines TRBV11-2 with TRBJ1-1, with D perhaps TRBD1 (5 bases). CDR3 size: 14 residues. In germline, CDR1 is SGHAT, CDR2 FQNNGV. Trimming took 0 bases from V and 4 from J, leaving 9 bases between them. In nucleotides, the CDR3 is TGTGCCAGCAGCTTAGATCCGGGGACCACTGAAGCTTTCTTT. Amino acid sequence: CASSLDPGTTEAFF.

The chain joins TRBV6-2 or TRBV6-3 to TRBJ1-3, with TRBD1 as a possible D gene (6 bases). The CDR3 totals 14 residues. V was shortened by 7 bases and J by 5 bases, with 15 bases between the two germline ends. The germline gives CDR1 MNHEY, CDR2 SVGEGT. CDR3 sequence: CASIRGTRRNTIYF. The CDR3 nucleotides are TGTGCCAGCATTCGGGGGACACGACGAAACACCATATATTTT.

Ten or more counts support this clonotype. The chain recombines TRBV4-1 with TRBJ1-2, with 10 bases matching TRBD1. The germline V gene has CDR1 MGHRA and CDR2 YSYEKL. CDR3 size: 14 residues. Germline trimming cut 3 bases from V and 3 bases from J; bases unmatched to any gene: 1. CDR3 nucleotide sequence: TGCGCCAGCAGCCAGACAGGGGGCGACTATGGCTACACCTTC. It specifies CASSQTGGDYGYTF.

This clonotype was counted many times. One end of the junction varies from germline; a read error may be responsible. The gene calls are TRBV20-1 and TRBJ1-2; D unclear. The CDR3 spans 13 residues. Germline-derived CDR1 and CDR2 are DFQATT and SNEGSKA (reference sequence). CDR3 protein: CSARDIGPYGHTF. The CDR3, as DNA: TGCAGTGCTAGAGATATAGGACCTTATGGCCACACCTTC.

This clonotype was observed a handful of times. As DNA, the CDR3 is TGTGCCACCAGGCCGGGATTCACAGATACGCAGTATTTT. This gives the protein CATRPGFTDTQYF. The chain combines TRBV24-1 with TRBJ2-3; TRBD2 might be the D (5 bases). The CDR3 has 13 residues. The V gene's germline CDR1 is KGHDR and CDR2 SFDVKD. The V gene lost 7 bases and the J gene lost 2 bases, with 9 bases spanning the gap.

This clonotype appeared many times. The gene calls are TRBV6-1 and TRBJ2-7; D is undetermined. This CDR3 is built from 13 residues. Between the trimmed V and J ends, which lost 5 bases and 0 bases, there was a span of 8 bases. Germline CDR1 reads MNHNS; CDR2 reads SASEGT. CDR3 coding DNA: TGTGCCAGCAGTAGGCAGAACTCCTACGAGCAGTACTTC. This codes for CASSRQNSYEQYF.

The sample holds many counts of this clonotype. The V and J genes are TRBV7-9 and TRBJ2-2; 8 bases are a match to TRBD2. CDR1 and CDR2 from the germline V gene are SEHNR and FQNEAQ (reference sequence). This CDR3 is built from 16 residues. The J segment lost 2 bases and the V segment lost 5 bases, leaving 7 bases of the junction unmatched. The CDR3 is CASSPLAGENTGELFF. The CDR3 coding sequence is TGTGCCAGCAGCCCTCTAGCGGGCGAAAACACCGGGGAGCTGTTTTTT.

The table lists this clonotype with many counts. The chain employs TRBV2 and TRBJ2-3; no firm D call. Trimming removed 7 bases at V and 6 bases at J, with 14 bases between. This CDR3 comprises 13 residues. Germline loops: CDR1 SNHLY, CDR2 FYNNEI. The CDR3 sequence is CASTDAPADTQYF. CDR3 DNA: TGTGCCAGCACCGACGCACCAGCGGATACGCAGTATTTT.

This clonotype was seen at least ten times. The chain is built from TRBV12-3 or TRBV12-4 and TRBJ1-4, with TRBD1 identical over 8 bases. This CDR3 is built from 14 residues. V lost 6 bases, J lost 6 bases, and 6 bases stayed unmatched. Here the CDR3 DNA reads TGTGCCAGCAGCTTTGCAGGGGGCGATGAAAAACTGTTTTTT. Translation: CASSFAGGDEKLFF.

This clonotype occurred a few times. The chain recombines TRBV5-1 with TRBJ1-2, with D perhaps TRBD1 (6 bases). The CDR3 has 13 amino acids. Germline V lookup: CDR1 SGHRS, CDR2 YFSETQ. V lost 2 bases, J lost 4 bases, and 9 bases lay in between. CDR3 sequence reads: CASSFGQLYGYTF. DNA for the CDR3: TGCGCCAGCAGCTTCGGACAGCTCTATGGCTACACCTTC.

For the CDR3, the DNA is TGTGCCAGCAGCTTTCGACAGGGGGTTATGTCGAATGAGCAGTTCTTC. The encoded protein is CASSFRQGVMSNEQFF. The chain recombines TRBV11-2 with TRBJ2-1; 9 bases fit TRBD1. CDR1 is SGHAT, CDR2 FQNNGV, per germline. V shed 3 bases, J shed 7 bases, and the junction held 10 bases outside the gene matches. The CDR3 consists of 16 residues.

This clonotype came up many times. The V gene is TRBV2, the J gene TRBJ1-2, with D tentatively TRBD1 (5 bases). Between the trimmed V and J ends, which lost 6 bases and 3 bases, there was a span of 14 bases. The CDR3 totals 14 residues. Germline assignment: CDR1 SNHLY and CDR2 FYNNEI. In DNA form, the CDR3 reads TGTGCCAGCAGAGCTGGGACTTCCGACTATGGCTACACCTTC. Protein: CASRAGTSDYGYTF.

This chain joins TRBV5-1 and TRBJ2-4; D remains unclear. This CDR3 is built from 14 residues. CDR1 and CDR2 (germline): SGHRS, YFSETQ. V was cut by 0 bases and J by 6 bases, with 10 bases left in between. This chain's CDR3 is CASSLGGNGNIQYF. CDR3 nucleotide sequence: TGCGCCAGCAGCTTGGGAGGTAACGGAAACATTCAGTACTTC.

V and J are TRBV20-1 and TRBJ2-3; D is unclear. The germline CDR1 and CDR2 sequences are DFQATT and SNEGSKA (reference sequence). The CDR3 consists of 13 residues. Deletions cut 3 bases from V and 0 bases from J, with 7 bases between. In DNA, the CDR3 is TGCAGTGCTAGCGACGGGAGCACAGATACGCAGTATTTT. Translated: CSASDGSTDTQYF.

This clonotype was counted at least ten times. The chain has TRBV2 and TRBJ2-4, with D maybe TRBD1 (5 bases). In germline, CDR1 is SNHLY, CDR2 FYNNEI. CDR3 size: 18 residues. V lost 8 bases, J lost 4 bases, and 27 bases lay in between. The CDR3: CASSSVSDIRQQKNIQYF. The CDR3 DNA follows: TGTGCCAGCTCTTCAGTCTCTGACATACGACAGCAAAAAAACATTCAGTACTTC.

This clonotype was detected a few times. The V call is TRBV19, the J call TRBJ1-2; no firm D call. The CDR3 has 13 amino acids. Germline V lookup: CDR1 LNHDA, CDR2 SQIVND (reference sequence). V gave up 9 bases and J gave up 7 bases, with 18 bases separating them. The CDR3 sequence: CASVGIGRGGYTF. The CDR3 nucleotides read TGTGCCAGCGTAGGGATAGGAAGAGGTGGCTACACCTTC. The variable domain in full, completed from reference TRBV19 and TRBJ1-2, reads DGGITQSPKYLFRKEGQNVTLSCEQNLNHDAMYWYRQDPGQGLRLIYYSQIVNDFQKGDIAEGYSVSREKKESFPLTVTSAQKNPTAFYLCASVGIGRGGYTFGSGTRLTVV.

This clonotype was seen repeatedly, ten times or more. This chain uses TRBV18 with TRBJ2-7; maybe TRBD1 (6 bases). CDR1 and CDR2 from the germline V gene are KGHSH and LQKENI. The CDR3 has 15 residues. Trimming cost V 6 bases and J 1 base, with 16 bases left between them. The CDR3, as DNA: TGTGCCAGCTCCTCAGAGAACAGGGTTTCCTACGAGCAGTACTTC. Residues: CASSSENRVSYEQYF.

V gene TRBV20-1 combines with J gene TRBJ2-6, with 7 bases that match TRBD1. CDR1 is DFQATT and CDR2 is SNEGSKA in the germline V gene (reference sequence). J was trimmed by 0 bases and V by 2 bases; bases with no gene match: 4. The CDR3 is 16 residues long. This CDR3 is CSARSHRGSGANVLTF. The CDR3 coding sequence is TGCAGTGCTAGATCCCACAGGGGCTCTGGGGCCAACGTCCTGACTTTC.

This clonotype was detected ten times or more. This chain uses TRBV20-1 with TRBJ2-3, with D possibly being TRBD2 (5 bases). This CDR3 is built from 15 residues. The V end was cut by 6 bases, the J end by 0 bases, with 16 bases between. Per the germline V gene, CDR1 is DFQATT and CDR2 is SNEGSKA (reference sequence). The CDR3, as DNA: TGCAGTGCCCGACGAGCGGTTACTAGCACAGATACGCAGTATTTT. As protein: CSARRAVTSTDTQYF.

This clonotype was found a few times. The chain carries TRBV29-1 and TRBJ1-1; 8 bases are shared with TRBD1. This CDR3 comprises 12 residues. The germline CDR1 and CDR2 sequences are SQVTM and ANQGSEA. V trimming: 7 bases; J trimming: 1 base; junction bases outside the gene matches: 2. In nucleotides, the CDR3 is TGCAGCGGTGGGACAGGGAACACTGAAGCTTTCTTT. Protein: CSGGTGNTEAFF.

The J gene is TRBJ2-3, the V gene TRBV6-2 or TRBV6-3; 8 bases match TRBD2. The germline CDR1 and CDR2 sequences are MNHEY and SVGEGT. Trimming removed 3 bases from V and 1 base from J; junction bases left unmatched: 3. CDR3 length: 15 amino acids. CDR3 in amino acids: CASSYGREGTDTQYF. In DNA form, the CDR3 reads TGTGCCAGCAGTTATGGGCGGGAGGGCACAGATACGCAGTATTTT.

This clonotype was recorded a few times. This chain connects TRBV20-1 to TRBJ2-2; weak D call: TRBD1 (6 bases). The CDR3 spans 14 residues. CDR1 DFQATT and CDR2 SNEGSKA come from the germline V gene (reference sequence). Trimming stripped 6 bases from V and 0 bases from J, with 11 bases between. As DNA, the CDR3 is TGCAGTGCATCGGGACAAACGAACACCGGGGAGCTGTTTTTT. Translating it yields CSASGQTNTGELFF.

This clonotype was observed a few times. This sequence joins TRBV14 and TRBJ2-1; perhaps TRBD1 as D (6 bases). The germline V gene encodes CDR1 SGHDN and CDR2 FVKESK. The CDR3 is 16 residues long. The V end was cut by 1 base, the J end by 3 bases, with 13 bases between. CDR3 bases: TGTGCCAGCAGCCAAGTCTCAGGGGACCGCTACAATGAGCAGTTCTTC. Protein product: CASSQVSGDRYNEQFF.

This clonotype was counted only a few times. The rearrangement links TRBV6-2 or TRBV6-3 to TRBJ2-7, with D possibly being TRBD1 or TRBD2 (5 bases each). Trimming removed 5 bases from V and 2 bases from J, with 19 bases in between. CDR1 and CDR2 from the germline V gene are MNHEY and SVGEGT. The CDR3 is made up of 16 amino acids. CDR3 sequence: CASSQQKGRIPYEQYF. In nucleotides, the CDR3 is TGTGCCAGCAGTCAACAAAAGGGACGGATTCCCTACGAGCAGTACTTC.

This chain joins TRBV9 and TRBJ1-6; D is unclear. The V gene lost 5 bases and the J gene lost 3 bases, with 18 bases spanning the gap. Germline CDR1 and CDR2: SGDLS and YYNGEE. This CDR3 spans 17 amino acids. The CDR3 DNA follows: TGTGCCAGCAGAGACGGCGATGGGAGCGGCTATAATTCACCCCTCCACTTT. This gives the protein CASRDGDGSGYNSPLHF.

This clonotype was seen repeatedly, ten times or more. The V gene is TRBV29-1, the J gene TRBJ2-1, with D maybe TRBD2 (5 bases). CDR1 and CDR2 (germline): SQVTM, ANQGSEA. V lost 1 base to trimming and J lost 8 bases, with 15 bases between them. The CDR3 extends over 14 amino acids. CDR3 sequence reads: CSVEVPGKLYEQFF. The CDR3 bases are TGCAGCGTTGAAGTCCCCGGGAAGCTTTATGAGCAGTTCTTC.